Each of the 29 T cell receptor beta chains below was sequenced from the same sample in a study of regulatory T cells in long-lasting Graves disease (dated by TCRdb to 2020 to 2022). What this sample's time point label stands for: persistent/refractory GD, antithyroid drugs over 5 years with positive TRAb. RNA was extracted from PBMCs in TRIzol for both TCR sequencing and RNA sequencing. Library preparation employed multiplex PCR. The sequencer was an Illumina HiSeq 4000. iRepertoire HTBI primers and Arm-PCR amplification of CDR3 regions were used to construct TCR beta libraries. The public sequencing data were trimmed at Q25 with fastp and processed into clonotypes with MiXCR by TCRdb, which kept only in-frame beta chains. Identical CDR3 proteins give one entry, which carries the most common genes and DNA. The table for this sample lists around 430,000 distinct CDR3 sequences; around a fifth of them were counted only once. Of the sample, less than 15% falls within the top ten clones.

This specimen consisted of peripheral blood mononuclear cells (PBMCs), obtained when the disease was refractory, from a patient treated with antithyroid drugs. The source of these receptors is a female donor with Graves disease.

This clonotype was seen repeatedly, ten times or more. This rearrangement joins TRBV28 to TRBJ1-5, with D tentatively TRBD1 (5 bases). The CDR3 spans 16 residues. The V and J ends lost 2 bases and 2 bases respectively, with 13 bases between them. Germline CDR1 and CDR2: MDHEN and SYDVKM. The CDR3: CASSLAGGFGNQPQHF. CDR3 bases: TGTGCCAGCAGTTTAGCCGGGGGGTTTGGCAATCAGCCCCAGCATTTT.

Note on this clonotype: A much larger clone lies a single base off, so this may be a read error. The chain recombines TRBV2 with TRBJ2-5; a weak D match, TRBD1 (6 bases). Trimming left V 6 bases short and J 5 bases short, with 22 bases between. This CDR3 has 16 residues. The germline gives CDR1 SNHLY, CDR2 FYNNEI. CDR3 bases: TGTGCCAGCAGATCGTGGCGACAGGCTGAAAGGGAGACCCAGTACTTC. Protein: CASRSWRQAERETQYF.

This clonotype came up many times. This CDR3 is CASSYVTGANVLTF. CDR3 in DNA: TGTGCCAGCAGTTACGTTACCGGGGCCAACGTCCTGACTTTC. V and J are TRBV6-5 and TRBJ2-6, with D unclear. This CDR3 contains 14 residues. Germline V CDR1 and CDR2: MNHEY, SVGAGI. V lost 2 bases to trimming and J lost 4 bases, with 6 bases between them.

There are many counts of this clonotype. This sequence joins TRBV20-1 and TRBJ1-5; D gene uncertain. Germline V gene sequence: CDR1 DFQATT, CDR2 SNEGSKA (reference sequence). The CDR3 sequence is 13 residues long. The V gene lost 4 bases and the J gene lost 2 bases, with 9 bases spanning the gap. CDR3 nucleotides: TGCAGTGCTAACGTCCTCGGCAATCAGCCCCAGCATTTT. This translates into CSANVLGNQPQHF.

The chain links TRBV19 to TRBJ2-7, with TRBD2 matching over 9 bases. The trim removed 4 bases at V and 3 bases at J, leaving 7 bases unmatched. CDR1 and CDR2 from the germline V gene are LNHDA and SQIVND (reference sequence). The CDR3 is 15 residues long. The DNA for the CDR3 is TGTGCCAGTAGTACGTCTAGCGGGGTGAACTACGAGCAGTACTTC. Translated: CASSTSSGVNYEQYF.

This chain links TRBV3-1 with TRBJ2-5; TRBD2 agrees at 9 bases. From germline, CDR1 is LGHDT and CDR2 YNNKEL (reference sequence). Trimming at V came to 0 bases and at J to 1 base, leaving 9 bases not matched to a gene. The CDR3 length is 18 residues. The CDR3 DNA reads as TGTGCCAGCAGCCAAGATCCGGCTAGCGGGACGAGCCAAGAGACCCAGTACTTC. Encoded protein: CASSQDPASGTSQETQYF.

This clonotype showed up many times. V is TRBV24-1 and J is TRBJ1-5, with D tentatively TRBD1 (5 bases). The CDR3 covers 16 residues. The germline V and J ends were trimmed by 2 bases and 0 bases, with 10 bases remaining between them. CDR1 KGHDR and CDR2 SFDVKD come from the germline V gene. The CDR3 DNA reads as TGTGCCACCAGTGATTCAGCAGGACATAGCAATCAGCCCCAGCATTTT. This encodes CATSDSAGHSNQPQHF.

This chain links TRBV5-1 with TRBJ2-6, with D perhaps matching TRBD2 (6 bases). The CDR3 is made up of 15 amino acids. Trimming left V 7 bases short and J 0 bases short, with 11 bases between. Germline CDR1 SGHRS, CDR2 YFSETQ. The chain's CDR3 is CASHRGSSGANVLTF. CDR3 nucleotide sequence: TGCGCCAGCCACCGGGGGAGCTCTGGGGCCAACGTCCTGACTTTC.

The rearrangement joins TRBV29-1 to TRBJ2-5; 7 nucleotides agree with TRBD1. With V trimmed by 4 bases and J by 3 bases, 5 bases remained unmatched. The CDR3 runs to 13 residues. Germline V gene sequence: CDR1 SQVTM, CDR2 ANQGSEA. CDR3 sequence: CSVGPTGEETQYF. In DNA form, the CDR3 reads TGCAGCGTTGGCCCCACAGGGGAAGAGACCCAGTACTTC.

CDR3 amino acids: CSARDVSTYEQYF. In nucleotides, the CDR3 is TGCAGTGCTAGAGACGTGTCTACCTACGAGCAGTACTTC. The V call is TRBV20-1, the J call TRBJ2-7; D is undetermined. V lost 0 bases and J lost 2, with 8 bases in between. Looked up from germline, CDR1 is DFQATT and CDR2 is SNEGSKA (reference sequence). The CDR3 loop spans 13 amino acids.

The chain couples TRBV11-2 to TRBJ2-6, with D perhaps TRBD1 or TRBD2 (5 bases each). There are 14 residues in the CDR3. Germline V gene sequence: CDR1 SGHAT, CDR2 FQNNGV. V was clipped by 3 bases and J by 4 bases, with 7 bases between them. This CDR3 is CASSLGVGANVLTF. The CDR3 DNA is TGTGCCAGCAGCTTGGGGGTCGGGGCCAACGTCCTGACTTTC. Looking up the rest from reference TRBV11-2 and TRBJ2-6 gives the full variable domain: EAGVAQSPRYKIIEKRQSVAFWCNPISGHATLYWYQQILGQGPKLLIQFQNNGVVDDSQLPKDRFSAERLKGVDSTLKIQPAKLEDSAVYLCASSLGVGANVLTFGAGSRLTVL.

This clonotype was seen ten or more times. The chain is built from TRBV11-2 and TRBJ2-7; 10 bases are shared with TRBD2. In germline, CDR1 is SGHAT, CDR2 FQNNGV. CDR3 size: 15 residues. Trimming at V came to 5 bases and at J to 4 bases, leaving 8 bases not matched to a gene. CDR3 bases: TGTGCCAGCAGCCTACGGACTAGCGGTGGGTACGAGCAGTACTTC. Encoded protein: CASSLRTSGGYEQYF.

The chain couples TRBV12-3 or TRBV12-4 to TRBJ2-2; possibly TRBD1 for D (6 bases). This CDR3 has 14 amino acids. The V end lost 2 bases, the J end lost 6 bases, and 10 bases lay between the germline ends. CDR3: CASSLRGSAGELFF. CDR3 coding DNA: TGTGCCAGCAGTTTAAGGGGGTCGGCCGGGGAGCTGTTTTTT.

This chain joins TRBV29-1 and TRBJ2-2; 8 bases are shared with TRBD1. CDR3 length equals 16 residues. Germline V gene lookup returns CDR1 SQVTM and CDR2 ANQGSEA. V lost 6 bases and J lost 0; bases outside the gene matches: 9. In DNA, the CDR3 is TGCAGCGTCGATGACAGGGGAGTCGCGAACACCGGGGAGCTGTTTTTT. It encodes CSVDDRGVANTGELFF.

The chain uses TRBV20-1 and TRBJ1-5, with 7 bases fitting TRBD1. The CDR3 contains 14 residues. Germline V CDR1 and CDR2: DFQATT, SNEGSKA (reference sequence). V shed 5 bases and J 0 bases; nucleotides not matched to a gene: 4. CDR3: CSAWDRNSNQPQHF. The CDR3 DNA reads TGCAGTGCTTGGGACAGAAATAGCAATCAGCCCCAGCATTTT.

This clonotype showed up just a few times. The rearrangement joins TRBV9 to TRBJ1-5; no reliable D call. Trimming removed 2 bases at V and 5 bases at J, with 11 bases between. The CDR3 is 14 amino acids. Germline V lookup: CDR1 SGDLS, CDR2 YYNGEE. The CDR3 loop reads CASSVAVPYQPQHF. In DNA form, the CDR3 reads TGTGCCAGCAGCGTGGCAGTCCCCTATCAGCCCCAGCATTTT. The entire variable domain, with the rest obtained from reference TRBV9 and TRBJ1-5, is as follows: DSGVTQTPKHLITATGQRVTLRCSPRSGDLSVYWYQQSLDQGLQFLIQYYNGEERAKGNILERFSAQQFPDLHSELNLSSLELGDSALYFCASSVAVPYQPQHFGDGTRLSIL.

This clonotype was seen at least ten times. This sequence joins TRBV11-1 and TRBJ1-1, with 8 bases matching TRBD1. Unmatched junction bases numbered 5, after V lost 5 bases and J lost 3 bases. CDR3 length: 14 residues. From germline, CDR1 is SGHAT and CDR2 FQDESV (reference sequence). CDR3 region: CASSTGGSDTEAFF. CDR3 bases: TGTGCCAGCAGCACAGGGGGTTCAGACACTGAAGCTTTCTTT.

V usage is TRBV7-9 and J usage is TRBJ2-7, with a tentative D call TRBD1 (6 bases). CDR1 is SEHNR, CDR2 FQNEAQ, per germline (reference sequence). This CDR3 region has 11 residues. V gave up 5 bases and J gave up 11 bases, with 13 bases separating them. CDR3 sequence (DNA): TGTGCCAGCAGCCAGGACAGCTTGGAGTACTTC. It translates to CASSQDSLEYF. The variable domain in full, with the rest retrieved from reference TRBV7-9 and TRBJ2-7, is DTGVSQNPRHKITKRGQNVTFRCDPISEHNRLYWYRQTLGQGPEFLTYFQNEAQLEKSRLLSDRFSAERPKGSFSTLEIQRTEQGDSAMYLCASSQDSLEYFGPGTRLTVT.

This clonotype was counted at least ten times. The rearrangement uses TRBV6-2 or TRBV6-3 and TRBJ2-7; 7 bases fit TRBD2. With 0 bases clipped from V and 2 bases from J, the junction kept 4 bases outside the gene matches. Germline CDR1 reads MNHEY; CDR2 reads SVGEGT. The CDR3 length is 15 residues. The CDR3 nucleotides read TGTGCCAGCAGTTACTCCGGGACTACCGCCTACGAGCAGTACTTC. Amino acid sequence: CASSYSGTTAYEQYF.

This clonotype was recorded only once. The CDR3 DNA reads as TGTGCCAGCAGTCAACTAGCGGGAGGAGCAGATACGCAGTATTTT. This encodes CASSQLAGGADTQYF. The J gene is TRBJ2-3, the V gene TRBV2; 12 nucleotides line up with TRBD2. The CDR3 covers 15 residues. Germline V gene sequence: CDR1 SNHLY, CDR2 FYNNEI. The V segment lost 5 bases and the J segment 4 bases; nucleotides outside the gene matches: 4.

Comment on this clonotype: This could be a read error, since a much larger clone is one nucleotide away. The rearrangement uses TRBV10-3 and TRBJ2-7; 10 bases map to TRBD1. The CDR3 contains 14 residues. The V gene end was trimmed by 6 bases and the J gene end by 5 bases; junction bases not matched to a gene: 7. CDR1 is ENHRY and CDR2 is SYGVKD in the germline V gene. CDR3: CAIRQGQGGNEQYF. The CDR3, as DNA: TGTGCCATCAGACAAGGACAGGGGGGAAACGAGCAGTACTTC.

This clonotype was observed a handful of times. The chain links TRBV11-3 to TRBJ1-1; a weak D match, TRBD1 (5 bases). The V and J ends lost 0 bases and 4 bases respectively, with 18 bases between them. Germline V CDR1 and CDR2: SGHNT, YENEEA. This CDR3 comprises 17 residues. The CDR3 DNA reads TGTGCCAGCAGCTTAGATGCAGGGCGGGATGGGAGCACTGAAGCTTTCTTT. Encoded protein: CASSLDAGRDGSTEAFF.

Ten or more counts support this clonotype. This CDR3 reads CASSLSPEGDYYGYTF. The CDR3 DNA sequence: TGCGCCAGCAGCTTGTCTCCCGAGGGAGATTACTATGGCTACACCTTC. The chain is built from TRBV5-1 and TRBJ1-2, with D unresolved. The CDR3 loop spans 16 amino acids. V was shortened by 1 base and J by 3 bases, with 16 bases between the two germline ends. In germline, CDR1 is SGHRS, CDR2 YFSETQ.

The V and J genes are TRBV7-2 and TRBJ1-3; possibly TRBD1 for D (5 bases). The V and J ends lost 4 bases and 8 bases respectively, with 21 bases between them. This CDR3 region has 16 residues. CDR1 and CDR2 (germline): SGHTA, FQGNSA. CDR3 protein: CASSSLEGIRGDTIYF. CDR3 nucleotides: TGTGCCAGCAGCTCCCTAGAGGGGATACGGGGGGACACCATATATTTT.

This clonotype has ten or more counts. The genes are TRBV28 and TRBJ2-5, with 9 positions matching TRBD1. Per germline, CDR1 MDHEN and CDR2 SYDVKM. This CDR3 region has 12 residues. V lost 8 bases, J lost 6 bases, and 4 bases stayed unmatched. In nucleotides, the CDR3 is TGTGCCAGCGGGACAGGGTTTCAGACCCAGTACTTC. Amino acid sequence: CASGTGFQTQYF.

This clonotype occurred a few times. V is TRBV24-1 and J is TRBJ1-6, with 9 bases matching TRBD1. Germline V gives CDR1 KGHDR, CDR2 SFDVKD. The CDR3 is 15 residues long. V lost 10 bases and J lost 6; bases outside the gene matches: 9. The CDR3 spells CATSSGQGANSPLHF. The CDR3 DNA is TGTGCCACATCGTCGGGACAGGGTGCTAATTCACCCCTCCACTTT.

This clonotype was detected many times. The chain joins TRBV6-5 to TRBJ1-4, with TRBD1 as a possible D gene (6 bases). The germline CDR1 and CDR2 sequences are MNHEY and SVGAGI. The CDR3 spans 13 residues. V lost 4 bases to trimming and J lost 7 bases, with 10 bases between them. CDR3 nucleotide sequence: TGTGCCAGCAGTTTGGGGGGGGCTGAAAAACTGTTTTTT. Protein: CASSLGGAEKLFF.

This clonotype came up many times. The rearrangement links TRBV6-2 or TRBV6-3 to TRBJ1-2; 7 bases are a match to TRBD1. The trim removed 8 bases at V and 4 bases at J, leaving 13 bases unmatched. This CDR3 has 15 residues. Germline assignment: CDR1 MNHEY and CDR2 SVGEGT. The CDR3 is CASGGEGGEGYGYTF. The CDR3 DNA sequence: TGTGCCAGCGGGGGCGAAGGGGGCGAAGGCTATGGCTACACCTTC.

Many counts were recorded for this clonotype. The V and J genes are TRBV11-2 and TRBJ2-7; unclear D gene. This CDR3 comprises 12 residues. The ends were cut back, 5 bases at V and 5 bases at J, with 10 bases in the middle. Germline V gene data show CDR1 as SGHAT and CDR2 as FQNNGV. CDR3 protein: CASSRLRNEQYF. DNA of the CDR3: TGTGCCAGCAGCCGTCTCCGAAACGAGCAGTACTTC.